One T cell receptor beta chain is described in this entry. Its antigen is still unknown. Base qualities are not provided; no much larger clone lies one nucleotide away. This entry belongs to a study of radiotherapy plus CTLA-4 blockade in lung cancer (dated by TCRdb to the late 2010s). In terms of the full investigation: Objective responses occurred in 18% of enrolled patients, and about 33% achieved disease control. The investigation overall reported the following: Early dynamic changes in blood T cell clones, together with increased serum interferon-beta after radiation, were reported as the strongest predictors of response. After treatment with radiotherapy and ipilimumab, TCR clones that originated in tumors expanded in peripheral blood.

The method was the immunoSEQ multiplex PCR assay. TCRdb holds this immuneACCESS table with in-frame rearrangements only. Some clones are missing; in checked studies, unresolved V genes explain under half, and the rest has no known cause. The sample table lists approximately 89,000 clones, around 86% of them with a count of one. The ten largest clones take up about 14% of the sample. The study tested focal radiation therapy combined with CTLA-4 blockade (ipilimumab) in patients with chemo-refractory metastatic non-small-cell lung cancer. The germline V gene supplies CDR1 MNHNS and CDR2 SASEGT. The CDR3 starts with the cysteine, ends with the phenylalanine, and has 14 residues. Left in the record is the CDR3 DNA by itself, 42 bases read in frame from the first base. The V end gives up 7 bases and the J end 5 bases, leaving 8 bases in the junction not matched to a gene.

The chain is made from TRBV6-1 and TRBJ2-7, with 10 middle bases fitting TRBD1. The sequencing used peripheral blood, collected from a patient treated with radiotherapy plus ipilimumab. The sequence was obtained from a human donor with non-small cell lung cancer that progressed on radiotherapy plus ipilimumab. Read as DNA, the sequence is TGTGCCAGCAAGCCTGGGACAGGGGTGGACGAGCAGTACTTC. It translates as CASKPGTGVDEQYF.